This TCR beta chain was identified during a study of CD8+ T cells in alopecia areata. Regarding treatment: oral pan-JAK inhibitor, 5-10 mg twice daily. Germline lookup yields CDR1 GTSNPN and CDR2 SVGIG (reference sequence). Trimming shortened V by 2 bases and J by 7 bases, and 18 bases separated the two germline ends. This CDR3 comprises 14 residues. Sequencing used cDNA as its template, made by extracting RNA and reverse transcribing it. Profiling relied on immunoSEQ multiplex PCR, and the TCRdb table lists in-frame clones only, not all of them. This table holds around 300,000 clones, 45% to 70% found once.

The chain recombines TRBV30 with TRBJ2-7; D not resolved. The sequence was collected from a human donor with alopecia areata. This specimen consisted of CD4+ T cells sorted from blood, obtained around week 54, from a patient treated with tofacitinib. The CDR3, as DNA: TGTGCCTGGAGTCACCTTGATGGTTCTTGGGAGCAGTACTTC. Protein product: CAWSHLDGSWEQYF. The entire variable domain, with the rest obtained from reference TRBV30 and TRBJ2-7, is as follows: SQTIHQWPATLVQPVGSPLSLECTVEGTSNPNLYWYRQAAGRGLQLLFYSVGIGQISSEVPQNLSASRPQDRQFILSSKKLLLSDSGFYLCAWSHLDGSWEQYFGPGTRLTVT.